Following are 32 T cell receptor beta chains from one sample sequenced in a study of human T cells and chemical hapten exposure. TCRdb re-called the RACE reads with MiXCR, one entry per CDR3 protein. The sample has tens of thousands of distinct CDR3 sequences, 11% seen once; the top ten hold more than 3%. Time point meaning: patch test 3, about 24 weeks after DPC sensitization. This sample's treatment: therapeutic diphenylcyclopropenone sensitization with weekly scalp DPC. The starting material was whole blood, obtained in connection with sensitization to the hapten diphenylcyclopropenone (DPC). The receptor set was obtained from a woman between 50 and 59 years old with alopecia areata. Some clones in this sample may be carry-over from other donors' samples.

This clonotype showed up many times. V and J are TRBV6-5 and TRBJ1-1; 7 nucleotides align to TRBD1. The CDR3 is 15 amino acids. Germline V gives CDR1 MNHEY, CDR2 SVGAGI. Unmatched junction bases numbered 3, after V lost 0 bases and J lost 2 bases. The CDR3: CASSYSGTVNTEAFF. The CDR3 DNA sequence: TGTGCCAGCAGTTACTCAGGGACAGTTAACACTGAAGCTTTCTTT.

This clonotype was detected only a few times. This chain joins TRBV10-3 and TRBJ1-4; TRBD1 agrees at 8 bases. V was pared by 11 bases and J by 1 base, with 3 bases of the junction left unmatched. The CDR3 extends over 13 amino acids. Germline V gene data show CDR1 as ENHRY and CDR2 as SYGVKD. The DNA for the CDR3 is TGTGCCTCGACAGGGGAAACTAATGAAAAACTGTTTTTT. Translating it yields CASTGETNEKLFF.

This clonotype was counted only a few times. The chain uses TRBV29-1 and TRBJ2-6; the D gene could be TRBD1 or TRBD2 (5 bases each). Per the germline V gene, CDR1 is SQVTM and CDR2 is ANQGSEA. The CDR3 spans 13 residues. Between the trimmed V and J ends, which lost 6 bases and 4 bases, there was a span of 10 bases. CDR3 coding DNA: TGCAGCGTCCGGGACCACGGGGCCAACGTCCTGACTTTC. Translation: CSVRDHGANVLTF. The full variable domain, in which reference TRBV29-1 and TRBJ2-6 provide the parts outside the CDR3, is SAVISQKPSRDICQRGTSLTIQCQVDSQVTMMFWYRQQPGQSLTLIATANQGSEATYESGFVIDKFPISRPNLTFSTLTVSNMSPEDSSIYLCSVRDHGANVLTFGAGSRLTVL.

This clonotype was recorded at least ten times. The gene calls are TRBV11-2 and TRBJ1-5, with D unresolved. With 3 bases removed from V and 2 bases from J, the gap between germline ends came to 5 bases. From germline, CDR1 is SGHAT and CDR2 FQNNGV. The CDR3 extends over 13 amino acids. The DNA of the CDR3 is TGTGCCAGCAGCTTCCAGGGCAATCAGCCCCAGCATTTT. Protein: CASSFQGNQPQHF.

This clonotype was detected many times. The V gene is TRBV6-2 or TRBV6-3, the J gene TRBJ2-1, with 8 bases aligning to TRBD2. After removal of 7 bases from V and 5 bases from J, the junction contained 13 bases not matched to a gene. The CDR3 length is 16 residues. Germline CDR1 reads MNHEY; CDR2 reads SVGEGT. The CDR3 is CASIQRGSGSHNEQFF. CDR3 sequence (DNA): TGTGCCAGCATCCAGAGAGGGAGCGGGAGTCACAATGAGCAGTTCTTC.

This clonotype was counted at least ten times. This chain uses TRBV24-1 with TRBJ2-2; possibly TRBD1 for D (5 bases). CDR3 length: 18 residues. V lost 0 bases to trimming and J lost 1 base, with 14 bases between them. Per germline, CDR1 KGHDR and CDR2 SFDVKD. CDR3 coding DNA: TGTGCCACCAGTGATTTGCCCTTACTCACAGGGAACACCGGGGAGCTGTTTTTT. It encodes CATSDLPLLTGNTGELFF.

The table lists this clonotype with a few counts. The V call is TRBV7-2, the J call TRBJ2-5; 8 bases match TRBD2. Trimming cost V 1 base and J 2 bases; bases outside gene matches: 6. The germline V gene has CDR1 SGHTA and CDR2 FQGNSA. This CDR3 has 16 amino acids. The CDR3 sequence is CASSLESSGQQETQYF. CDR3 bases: TGTGCCAGCAGCTTAGAGTCTAGCGGGCAACAAGAGACCCAGTACTTC.

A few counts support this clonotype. CDR3 sequence: CASSLRSTTTDTQYF. The CDR3 nucleotides read TGTGCCAGCAGTTTAAGGAGTACAACCACAGATACGCAGTATTTT. This chain joins TRBV27 and TRBJ2-3; D ambiguous. The CDR3 totals 15 residues. V dropped 2 bases and J dropped 2 bases, with 11 bases sitting between them. Germline values: CDR1 MNHEY, CDR2 SMNVEV (reference sequence).

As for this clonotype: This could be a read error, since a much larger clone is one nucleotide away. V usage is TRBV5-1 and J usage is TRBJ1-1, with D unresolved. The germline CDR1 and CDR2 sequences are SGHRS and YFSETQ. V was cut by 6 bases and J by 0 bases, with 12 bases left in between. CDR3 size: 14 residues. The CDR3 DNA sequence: TGCGCCAGCAAGACCGGACGCATGAACACTGAAGCTTTCTTT. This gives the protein CASKTGRMNTEAFF.

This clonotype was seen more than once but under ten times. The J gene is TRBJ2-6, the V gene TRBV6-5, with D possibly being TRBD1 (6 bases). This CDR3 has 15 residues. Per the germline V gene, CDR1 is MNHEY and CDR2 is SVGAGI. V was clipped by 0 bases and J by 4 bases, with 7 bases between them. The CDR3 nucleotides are TGTGCCAGCAGTTACTCACAGGGAGGGGCCAACGTCCTGACTTTC. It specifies CASSYSQGGANVLTF.

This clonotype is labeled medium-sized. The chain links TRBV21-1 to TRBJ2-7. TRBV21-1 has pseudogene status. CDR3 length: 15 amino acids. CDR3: CASSKEGGDSYEQYF. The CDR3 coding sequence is TGTGCCAGCAGCAAAGAAGGCGGAGACTCCTACGAGCAGTACTTC.

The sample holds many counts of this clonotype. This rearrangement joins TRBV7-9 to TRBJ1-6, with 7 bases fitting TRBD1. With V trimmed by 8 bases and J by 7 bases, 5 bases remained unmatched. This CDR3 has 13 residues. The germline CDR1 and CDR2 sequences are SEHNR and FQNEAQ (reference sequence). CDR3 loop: CASGQGGNSPLHF. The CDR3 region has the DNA TGTGCCAGCGGCCAGGGGGGAAATTCACCCCTCCACTTT.

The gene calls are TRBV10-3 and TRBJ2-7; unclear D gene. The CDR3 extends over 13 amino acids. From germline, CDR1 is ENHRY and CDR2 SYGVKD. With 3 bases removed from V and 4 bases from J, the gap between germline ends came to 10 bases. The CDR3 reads CAISERTWYEQYF. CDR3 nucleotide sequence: TGTGCCATCAGTGAAAGGACCTGGTACGAGCAGTACTTC.

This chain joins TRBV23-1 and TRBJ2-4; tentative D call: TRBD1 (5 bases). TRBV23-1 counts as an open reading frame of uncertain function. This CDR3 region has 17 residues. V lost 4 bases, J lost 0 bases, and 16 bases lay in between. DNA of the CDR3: TGCGCCAGCAGTCGGGGCGCAGGGCTTATAGCCAAAAACATTCAGTACTTC. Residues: CASSRGAGLIAKNIQYF.

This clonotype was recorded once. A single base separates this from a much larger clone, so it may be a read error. CDR3 nucleotides: TGTCCCAGCAGTTTAGCCCTTTTTGGCTACACCTTC. It encodes CPSSLALFGYTF. V is TRBV12-3 or TRBV12-4 and J is TRBJ1-2; no definite D call. The CDR3 sequence is 12 residues long.

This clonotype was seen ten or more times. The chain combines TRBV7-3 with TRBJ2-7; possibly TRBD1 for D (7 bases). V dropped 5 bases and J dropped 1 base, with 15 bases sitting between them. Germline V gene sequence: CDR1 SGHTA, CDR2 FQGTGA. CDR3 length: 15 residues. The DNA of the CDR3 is TGTGCCAGCAGCCGAGGGCCAGGGGGGTCCTACGAGCAGTACTTC. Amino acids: CASSRGPGGSYEQYF.

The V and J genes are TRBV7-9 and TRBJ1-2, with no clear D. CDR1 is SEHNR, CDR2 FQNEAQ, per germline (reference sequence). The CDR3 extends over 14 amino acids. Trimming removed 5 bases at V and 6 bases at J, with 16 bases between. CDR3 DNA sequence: TGTGCCAGCAGCACAGCTGGAAAGGGTAATGGCTACACCTTC. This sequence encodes CASSTAGKGNGYTF.

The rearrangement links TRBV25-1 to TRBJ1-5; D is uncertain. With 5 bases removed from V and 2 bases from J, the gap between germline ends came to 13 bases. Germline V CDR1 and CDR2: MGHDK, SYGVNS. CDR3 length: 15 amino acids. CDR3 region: CASSPPGSRNQPQHF. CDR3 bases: TGTGCCAGCAGTCCCCCGGGATCACGCAATCAGCCCCAGCATTTT.

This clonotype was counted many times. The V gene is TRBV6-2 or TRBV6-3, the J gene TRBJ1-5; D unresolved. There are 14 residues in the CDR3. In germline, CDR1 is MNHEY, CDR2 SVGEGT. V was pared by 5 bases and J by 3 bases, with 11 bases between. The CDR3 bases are TGTGCCAGCAGTGCATCTTTGGCCAATCAGCCCCAGCATTTT. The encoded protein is CASSASLANQPQHF.

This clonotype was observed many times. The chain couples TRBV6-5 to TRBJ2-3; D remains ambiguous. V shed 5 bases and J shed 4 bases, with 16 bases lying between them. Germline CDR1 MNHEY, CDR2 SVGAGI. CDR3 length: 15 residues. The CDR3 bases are TGTGCCAGCAGTCCTCGCATTCCGGGTCCAGATACGCAGTATTTT. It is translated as CASSPRIPGPDTQYF.

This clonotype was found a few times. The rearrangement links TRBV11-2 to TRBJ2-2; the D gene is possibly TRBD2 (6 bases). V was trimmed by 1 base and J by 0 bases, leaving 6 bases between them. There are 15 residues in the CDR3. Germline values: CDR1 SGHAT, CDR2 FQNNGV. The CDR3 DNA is TGTGCCAGCAGCTTAGCGGGAGCGAACACCGGGGAGCTGTTTTTT. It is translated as CASSLAGANTGELFF.

CDR3 nucleotide sequence: TGTGCCACCAGTAGGCGAGGAGACAGGGCCTACGAGCAGTACTTC. Its protein is CATSRRGDRAYEQYF. V gene TRBV19 combines with J gene TRBJ2-7; 7 bases are a match to TRBD1. Trimming at V came to 10 bases and at J to 2 bases, leaving 14 bases not matched to a gene. CDR1 and CDR2 (germline): LNHDA, SQIVND (reference sequence). The CDR3 runs 15 residues.

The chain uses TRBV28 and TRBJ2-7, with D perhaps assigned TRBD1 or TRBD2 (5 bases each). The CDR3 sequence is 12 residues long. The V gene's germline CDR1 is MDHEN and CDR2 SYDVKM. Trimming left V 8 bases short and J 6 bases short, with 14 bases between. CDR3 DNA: TGTGCCAGCCTGCGAGGGACGGGCGAGCAGTACTTC. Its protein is CASLRGTGEQYF. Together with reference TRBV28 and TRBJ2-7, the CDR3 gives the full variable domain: DVKVTQSSRYLVKRTGEKVFLECVQDMDHENMFWYRQDPGLGLRLIYFSYDVKMKEKGDIPEGYSVSREKKERFSLILESASTNQTSMYLCASLRGTGEQYFGPGTRLTVT.

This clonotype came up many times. The CDR3 nucleotides read TGTGCCAGTGGGGACAGGGGGGTCTACAATGAGCAGTTCTTC. Translation gives CASGDRGVYNEQFF. V gene TRBV19 combines with J gene TRBJ2-1; the match to TRBD1 covers 11 bases. The CDR3 is 14 residues long. J lost 3 bases, V lost 8 bases, and 3 bases had no gene match. Germline values: CDR1 LNHDA, CDR2 SQIVND (reference sequence).

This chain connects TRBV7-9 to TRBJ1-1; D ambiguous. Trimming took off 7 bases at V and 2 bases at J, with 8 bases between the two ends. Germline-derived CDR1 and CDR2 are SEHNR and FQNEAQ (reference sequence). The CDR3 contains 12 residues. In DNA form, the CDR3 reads TGTGCCAGCACCCGGCCCAACACTGAAGCTTTCTTT. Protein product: CASTRPNTEAFF.

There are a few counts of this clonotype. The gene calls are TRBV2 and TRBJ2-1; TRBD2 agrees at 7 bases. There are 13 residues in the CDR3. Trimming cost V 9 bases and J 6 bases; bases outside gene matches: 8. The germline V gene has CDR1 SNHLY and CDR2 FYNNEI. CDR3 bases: TGTGCCAGAGAGCGGGACCGCCCCAATGAGCAGTTCTTC. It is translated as CARERDRPNEQFF. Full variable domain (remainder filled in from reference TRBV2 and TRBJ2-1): EPEVTQTPSHQVTQMGQEVILRCVPISNHLYFYWYRQILGQKVEFLVSFYNNEISEKSEIFDDQFSVERPDGSNFTLKIRSTKLEDSAMYFCARERDRPNEQFFGPGTRLTVL.

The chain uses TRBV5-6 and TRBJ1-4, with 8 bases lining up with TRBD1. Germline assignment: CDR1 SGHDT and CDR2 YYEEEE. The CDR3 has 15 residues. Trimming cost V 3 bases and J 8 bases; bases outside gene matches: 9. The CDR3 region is CASSSTGVREEKLFF. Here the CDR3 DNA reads TGTGCCAGCAGCTCGACAGGGGTAAGAGAAGAAAAACTGTTTTTT.

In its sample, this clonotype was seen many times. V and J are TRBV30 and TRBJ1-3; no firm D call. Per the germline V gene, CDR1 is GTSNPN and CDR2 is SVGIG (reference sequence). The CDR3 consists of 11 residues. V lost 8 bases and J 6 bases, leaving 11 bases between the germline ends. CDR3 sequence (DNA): TGTGCCGCCGACCGCCTAAACACCATATATTTT. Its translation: CAADRLNTIYF. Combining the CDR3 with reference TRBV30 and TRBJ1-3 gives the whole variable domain SQTIHQWPATLVQPVGSPLSLECTVEGTSNPNLYWYRQAAGRGLQLLFYSVGIGQISSEVPQNLSASRPQDRQFILSSKKLLLSDSGFYLCAADRLNTIYFGEGSWLTVV.

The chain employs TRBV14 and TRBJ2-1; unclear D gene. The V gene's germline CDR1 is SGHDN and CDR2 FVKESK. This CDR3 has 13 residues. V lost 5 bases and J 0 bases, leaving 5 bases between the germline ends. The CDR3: CASSYRSYNEQFF. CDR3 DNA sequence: TGTGCCAGCAGCTACCGCTCCTACAATGAGCAGTTCTTC.

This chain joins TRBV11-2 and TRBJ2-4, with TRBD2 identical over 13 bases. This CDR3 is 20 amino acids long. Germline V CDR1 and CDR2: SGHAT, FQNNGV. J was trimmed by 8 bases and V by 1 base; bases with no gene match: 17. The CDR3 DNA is TGTGCCAGCAGCTTAGCCCGATCCTTGACTAGCGGGAGGCCCCAGGACATTCAGTACTTC. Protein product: CASSLARSLTSGRPQDIQYF.

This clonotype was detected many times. CDR3 nucleotides: TGTGCCAGCAGCCTAGCGGGGAGCTCCTACAATGAGCAGTTCTTC. Encoded protein: CASSLAGSSYNEQFF. The J gene is TRBJ2-1, the V gene TRBV13, with 9 bases that match TRBD2. Germline assignment: CDR1 PRHDT and CDR2 FYEKMQ (reference sequence). CDR3 size: 15 residues. Germline trimming cut 5 bases from V and 0 bases from J; bases unmatched to any gene: 2.

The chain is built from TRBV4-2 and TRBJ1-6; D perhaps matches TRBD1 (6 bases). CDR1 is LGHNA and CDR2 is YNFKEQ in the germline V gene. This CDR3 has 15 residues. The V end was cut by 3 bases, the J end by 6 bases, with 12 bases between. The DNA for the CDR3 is TGTGCCAGCAGCCACGAGGGGGGGTCTAATTCACCCCTCCACTTT. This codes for CASSHEGGSNSPLHF.